The 19 T cell receptor beta chains given below trace back to one sample, sequenced in a study of T cells in Graves' hyperthyroidism and ophthalmopathy. RNA transcripts gave rise to amplified TCR beta CDR3 regions. TCR CDR3 regions were first amplified by RT-PCR with HTBI primers. TCRdb reanalysed the multiplex PCR reads using MiXCR and keeps one entry per CDR3 protein. The table includes under 600,000 distinct CDR3 sequences, around 15% detected once. Sequencing was performed on blood. The source is a woman aged 40 to 49 with Graves' ophthalmopathy.

This clonotype was found many times. The rearrangement joins TRBV12-3 or TRBV12-4 to TRBJ1-1, with TRBD1 as a possible D gene (6 bases). V gave up 6 bases and J gave up 6 bases, with 20 bases separating them. The CDR3 has 15 residues. CDR3 in amino acids: CASSIKQGVGSEAFF. The CDR3 DNA reads as TGTGCCAGCAGCATAAAACAGGGCGTCGGGTCTGAAGCTTTCTTT.

This clonotype has a handful of counts. This sequence joins TRBV19 and TRBJ2-1, with 7 bases lining up with TRBD1. CDR1 LNHDA and CDR2 SQIVND come from the germline V gene (reference sequence). V shed 4 bases, J shed 9 bases, and the junction held 6 bases outside the gene matches. CDR3 length equals 13 residues. The CDR3 region has the DNA TGTGCCAGTAGTAGACAGGGTGGGGGTGAGCAGTTCTTC. It specifies CASSRQGGGEQFF. The variable domain in full, completed from reference TRBV19 and TRBJ2-1, reads DGGITQSPKYLFRKEGQNVTLSCEQNLNHDAMYWYRQDPGQGLRLIYYSQIVNDFQKGDIAEGYSVSREKKESFPLTVTSAQKNPTAFYLCASSRQGGGEQFFGPGTRLTVL.

This chain links TRBV4-2 with TRBJ2-6; D possibly corresponds to TRBD1 (5 bases). Between the trimmed V and J ends, which lost 1 base and 2 bases, there was a span of 9 bases. The germline gives CDR1 LGHNA, CDR2 YNFKEQ. The CDR3 spans 16 residues. CDR3 bases: TGTGCCAGCAGCCAAGGGGGCCAGGCTGGGGCCAACGTCCTGACTTTC. Protein product: CASSQGGQAGANVLTF.

This chain uses TRBV15 with TRBJ2-7; D gene uncertain. V shed 0 bases and J shed 0 bases, with 9 bases lying between them. The CDR3 runs 15 residues. The germline V gene encodes CDR1 LNHNV and CDR2 YYDKDF (reference sequence). CDR3 nucleotides: TGTGCCACCAGCAGAGAGATCAAGAGCTCCTACGAGCAGTACTTC. It codes for CATSREIKSSYEQYF.

This clonotype appeared many times. V is TRBV7-2 and J is TRBJ2-5; 11 positions match TRBD2. The CDR3 extends over 16 amino acids. Germline CDR1 SGHTA, CDR2 FQGNSA. V was pared by 3 bases and J by 3 bases, with 6 bases of the junction left unmatched. CDR3 loop: CASSFNSGRAEETQYF. The DNA for the CDR3 is TGTGCCAGCAGCTTTAATAGCGGGAGGGCCGAAGAGACCCAGTACTTC.

This clonotype was detected only a few times. The chain has TRBV6-1 and TRBJ1-2; D may be TRBD1 (5 bases). Looked up from germline, CDR1 is MNHNS and CDR2 is SASEGT. Trimming shortened V by 8 bases and J by 5 bases, and 12 bases separated the two germline ends. The CDR3 is 12 amino acids. The DNA for the CDR3 is TGTGCCAGCGGCTTGGGGGATTATGGCTACACCTTC. Protein: CASGLGDYGYTF.

The sample holds a few counts of this clonotype. V is TRBV5-6 and J is TRBJ2-2; TRBD2 matches at 11 bases. CDR3 length equals 16 residues. The germline gives CDR1 SGHDT, CDR2 YYEEEE. V was clipped by 4 bases and J by 1 base; unmatched bases: 3. CDR3 sequence (DNA): TGTGCCAGCAGCCCGACTAGCGGGGAGAACACCGGGGAGCTGTTTTTT. It specifies CASSPTSGENTGELFF.

This clonotype was counted at least ten times. The rearrangement links TRBV11-2 to TRBJ1-1, with a tentative D call TRBD1 (6 bases). The germline CDR1 and CDR2 sequences are SGHAT and FQNNGV. The CDR3 covers 16 residues. Trimming pared 0 bases from V and 3 bases from J, leaving 14 bases between. CDR3 DNA sequence: TGTGCCAGCAGCTTAGAATTCGCGGGGGGCGACACTGAAGCTTTCTTT. This sequence encodes CASSLEFAGGDTEAFF.

The V and J genes are TRBV7-2 and TRBJ2-1, with TRBD2 matching over 7 bases. Unmatched junction bases numbered 8, after V lost 7 bases and J lost 2 bases. The CDR3 is 15 amino acids. Germline V gives CDR1 SGHTA, CDR2 FQGNSA. This chain's CDR3 is CASKEAGPTYNEQFF. The CDR3 nucleotides are TGTGCCAGCAAGGAAGCGGGGCCAACCTACAATGAGCAGTTCTTC.

This clonotype was detected only a few times. This sequence joins TRBV6-1 and TRBJ2-5; 13 bases match TRBD2. The trim removed 8 bases at V and 4 bases at J, leaving 7 bases unmatched. In germline, CDR1 is MNHNS, CDR2 SASEGT. This CDR3 contains 15 residues. Written as DNA, the CDR3 is TGTGCCAGCGTCCTACTAGCGGGGGGGGTAGAGACCCAGTACTTC. Encoded protein: CASVLLAGGVETQYF.

This clonotype appeared a few times. The chain uses TRBV12-3 or TRBV12-4 and TRBJ2-3; 8 bases line up with TRBD2. V gave up 6 bases and J gave up 1 base; unmatched junction bases: 15. CDR3 size: 18 residues. The CDR3 DNA follows: TGTGCCAGCAGCCCGAGCGGGGGCCCCAGGCGGGGCACAGATACGCAGTATTTT. This encodes CASSPSGGPRRGTDTQYF.

This clonotype was recorded a few times. V usage is TRBV6-1 and J usage is TRBJ1-2; D possibly corresponds to TRBD1 (6 bases). The CDR3 covers 15 residues. CDR1 and CDR2 from the germline V gene are MNHNS and SASEGT. V lost 7 bases, J lost 7 bases, and 22 bases lay in between. Here the CDR3 reads CASTQRGGAASGYTF. In DNA, the CDR3 is TGTGCCAGCACCCAACGGGGGGGCGCGGCGTCTGGCTACACCTTC.

The sample holds many counts of this clonotype. The gene calls are TRBV6-5 and TRBJ2-7, with TRBD2 as a possible D gene (5 bases). Germline V CDR1 and CDR2: MNHEY, SVGAGI. The CDR3 totals 18 residues. With 0 bases removed from V and 2 bases from J, the gap between germline ends came to 20 bases. CDR3 sequence (DNA): TGTGCCAGCAGTTACTCGTCGGGAACGGCCGGGATCCCCTACGAGCAGTACTTC. This translates into CASSYSSGTAGIPYEQYF.

This clonotype was counted many times. The CDR3 spells CAWSTGGGQPQHF. The CDR3 DNA reads as TGTGCCTGGTCGACAGGCGGGGGGCAGCCCCAGCATTTT. V and J are TRBV30 and TRBJ1-5; a weak D match, TRBD1 (6 bases). Germline V gives CDR1 GTSNPN, CDR2 SVGIG (reference sequence). V was trimmed by 5 bases and J by 7 bases, leaving 15 bases between them. This CDR3 contains 13 residues.

This clonotype was recorded at least ten times. This chain connects TRBV27 to TRBJ2-1, with a weak D call TRBD2 (5 bases). Per germline, CDR1 MNHEY and CDR2 SMNVEV (reference sequence). V dropped 5 bases and J dropped 0 bases, with 14 bases sitting between them. The CDR3 sequence is 16 residues long. The CDR3 reads CASSPLATSSYNEQFF. The DNA of the CDR3 is TGTGCCAGCAGTCCGTTAGCGACCAGCTCCTACAATGAGCAGTTCTTC.

This clonotype was picked up many times. J is TRBJ2-3 and V is TRBV7-2, with TRBD2 matching over 10 bases. This CDR3 is 15 amino acids long. V gave up 4 bases and J gave up 3 bases; unmatched junction bases: 4. Germline lookup yields CDR1 SGHTA and CDR2 FQGNSA. CDR3 amino acids: CASSSPGLATDTQYF. For the CDR3, the DNA is TGTGCCAGCAGCTCGCCGGGACTAGCGACAGATACGCAGTATTTT.

The table lists this clonotype with many counts. The chain links TRBV6-2 or TRBV6-3 to TRBJ2-1, with D perhaps TRBD2 (5 bases). V was cut by 6 bases and J by 9 bases, with 24 bases left in between. The CDR3 has 16 residues. Germline assignment: CDR1 MNHEY and CDR2 SVGEGT. The CDR3 protein is CASRPTLGEDLSEQFF. The CDR3 nucleotides are TGTGCCAGCAGACCAACCTTGGGAGAAGATTTGAGTGAGCAGTTCTTC.

The chain combines TRBV4-2 with TRBJ2-2, with D possibly matching TRBD2 (5 bases). This CDR3 is built from 15 residues. CDR1 and CDR2 (germline): LGHNA, YNFKEQ. Deletions cut 1 base from V and 3 bases from J, with 9 bases between. The CDR3 nucleotides are TGTGCCAGCAGCCAAGGAGGGAAGGACACCGGGGAGCTGTTTTTT. Residues: CASSQGGKDTGELFF.

This clonotype occurred many times. The chain combines TRBV28 with TRBJ1-3; no clear D. CDR1 and CDR2 from the germline V gene are MDHEN and SYDVKM. Trimming removed 1 base from V and 2 bases from J, with 6 bases in between. This CDR3 is built from 14 residues. CDR3 amino acids: CASSLFGAGNTIYF. As DNA, the CDR3 is TGTGCCAGCAGTTTATTCGGCGCTGGAAACACCATATATTTT.